This T cell receptor (beta chain) was sequenced during a study of blood T cell repertoires in COVID-19. About the research overall: COVID-19 samples from acute and convalescent phases originated in the United States, Italy and Spain. In each case, the material was cDNA or gDNA derived from T cells, B-cell-depleted T cells, or PBMCs.

This table comes from immunoSEQ multiplex PCR, and its TCRdb copy is limited to in-frame clones, with some not included. This table has roughly 220,000 clones, around 81% appearing once. The CDR3 has 16 residues. With 1 base removed from V and 4 bases from J, the gap between germline ends came to 13 bases. The germline V gene encodes CDR1 SGHAT and CDR2 FQNNGV. This chain joins TRBV11-2 and TRBJ2-2, with D possibly TRBD1 on 7 matching bases. The clonotype was recovered from a woman in her sixties or seventies with acute or convalescent COVID-19. Sequenced: peripheral blood. This chain's CDR3 is CASSLAGGTATGELFF. The DNA for the CDR3 is TGTGCCAGCAGCTTAGCTGGAGGGACAGCCACCGGGGAGCTGTTTTTT.